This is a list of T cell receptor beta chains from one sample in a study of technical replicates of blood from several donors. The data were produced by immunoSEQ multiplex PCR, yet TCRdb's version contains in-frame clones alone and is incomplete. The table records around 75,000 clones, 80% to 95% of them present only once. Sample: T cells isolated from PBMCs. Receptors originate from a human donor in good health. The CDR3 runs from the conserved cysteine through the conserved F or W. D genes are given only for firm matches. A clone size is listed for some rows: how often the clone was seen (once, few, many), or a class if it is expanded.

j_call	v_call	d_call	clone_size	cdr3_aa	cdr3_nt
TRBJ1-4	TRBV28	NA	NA	CASSLNRRELFF	TGTGCCAGCAGTCTAAACAGGCGAGAACTGTTTTTT
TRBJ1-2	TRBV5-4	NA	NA	CASSFSGGYGYTF	TGTGCCAGCAGCTTCTCGGGGGGCTATGGCTACACCTTC
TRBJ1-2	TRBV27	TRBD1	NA	CASGSHQQGRSGYTF	TGTGCCAGCGGCTCACACCAACAGGGGAGGAGTGGCTACACCTTC
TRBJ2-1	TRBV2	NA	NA	CASSGIPTEQFF	TGTGCCAGCAGTGGTATTCCTACTGAGCAGTTCTTC
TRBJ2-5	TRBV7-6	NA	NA	CASSLSLLARETQYF	TGTGCCAGCAGCTTAAGCCTACTAGCCCGCGAGACCCAGTACTTC
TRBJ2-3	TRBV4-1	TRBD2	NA	CASSQTSGGATDTQYF	TGCGCCAGCAGCCAGACTAGCGGGGGGGCCACAGATACGCAGTATTTT
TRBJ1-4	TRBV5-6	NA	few	CASSWQTGTPEGEKLFF	TGTGCCAGCAGCTGGCAGACCGGGACACCCGAGGGCGAAAAACTGTTTTTT
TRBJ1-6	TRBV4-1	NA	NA	CASSQEGSGGQRYSPLHF	TGCGCCAGCAGCCAAGAGGGTTCGGGGGGGCAGCGGTATTCACCCCTCCACTTT
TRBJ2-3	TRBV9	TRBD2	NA	CASSVIGGGTDTQYF	TGTGCCAGCAGCGTTATCGGGGGGGGCACAGATACGCAGTATTTT
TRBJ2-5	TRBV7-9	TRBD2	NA	CASSLTGGVAGETQYF	TGTGCCAGCAGCTTAACGGGGGGAGTAGCGGGGGAGACCCAGTACTTC
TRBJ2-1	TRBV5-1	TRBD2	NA	CASSLSSSGRINEQFF	TGCGCCAGCAGCTTGTCGAGTAGCGGGAGGATAAATGAGCAGTTCTTC
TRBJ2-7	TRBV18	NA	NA	CASSPGMGARRYEQYF	TGTGCCAGCTCACCAGGAATGGGGGCACGTCGCTACGAGCAGTACTTC
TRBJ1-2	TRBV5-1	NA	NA	CASSSPDSKFNYGYTF	TGCGCCAGCAGCTCACCTGACAGTAAATTTAACTATGGCTACACCTTC
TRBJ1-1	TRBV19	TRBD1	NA	CASSRDRGLEAFF	TGTGCCAGTAGCCGGGACAGGGGACTTGAAGCTTTCTTT
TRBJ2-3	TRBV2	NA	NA	CASSEAGTGYTDTQYF	TGTGCCAGCAGTGAGGCGGGGACGGGGTACACAGATACGCAGTATTTT
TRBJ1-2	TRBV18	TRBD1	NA	CASSLTGLYGYTF	TGTGCCAGCTCACTGACAGGGCTCTATGGCTACACCTTC
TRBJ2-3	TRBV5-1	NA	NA	CASSWGRGPLDTQYF	TGCGCCAGCAGCTGGGGTCGAGGGCCGTTAGATACGCAGTATTTT
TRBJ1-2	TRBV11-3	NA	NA	CATQVLQGRDYGYTF	TGTGCCACCCAGGTGTTGCAGGGGAGAGACTATGGCTACACCTTC
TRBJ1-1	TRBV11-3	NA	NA	CASSLAVNTEAFF	TGTGCCAGCAGTCTAGCGGTGAACACTGAAGCTTTCTTT
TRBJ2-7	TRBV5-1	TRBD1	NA	CASSGRDRAMHEQYF	TGCGCCAGCAGCGGTAGAGACAGGGCCATGCACGAGCAGTACTTC